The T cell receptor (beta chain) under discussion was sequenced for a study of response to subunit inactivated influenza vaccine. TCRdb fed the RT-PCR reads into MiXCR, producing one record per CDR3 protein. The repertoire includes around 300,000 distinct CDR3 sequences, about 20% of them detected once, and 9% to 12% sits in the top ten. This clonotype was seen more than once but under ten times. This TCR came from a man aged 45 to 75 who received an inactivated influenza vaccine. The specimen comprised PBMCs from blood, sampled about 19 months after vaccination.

The CDR3 reads CASSFGLAGDRDTQYF. The DNA for the CDR3 is TGCGCCAGCAGCTTCGGACTAGCGGGAGATAGGGATACGCAGTATTTT. The rearrangement uses TRBV5-1 and TRBJ2-3, with 13 bases fitting TRBD2. This CDR3 has 16 amino acids. Per the germline V gene, CDR1 is SGHRS and CDR2 is YFSETQ. Trimming cost V 2 bases and J 6 bases; bases outside gene matches: 6.